In this sample, the clone carrying this T cell receptor (beta chain) turned up a few times. Its antigen is still unknown. These data belong to a study of T cell repertoires in cytomegalovirus infection. In the study overall: Based on public TCR beta signatures, there were indications of CMV infection and of a matching HLA type. General observations from the study: Identification of carriers of CMV plus the relevant HLA was performed using cumulative public TCR beta family frequency. The ex vivo response showed dominance by HLA-C-restricted CMV-specific TCR beta clonotypes.

Per the germline V gene, CDR1 is SGHAT and CDR2 is FQNNGV. Trimming stripped 5 bases from V and 4 bases from J, with 17 bases between. The CDR3 is 15 amino acids. TCRdb analysed the reads with MiXCR anew, one entry per CDR3 protein. The profile covers some 280,000 distinct CDR3 sequences, with roughly 13% appearing a single time and 8.5% to 10% taken by the ten largest. V usage is TRBV11-2 and J usage is TRBJ1-1, with D unclear. This sequence originates from a human donor in good health (CMV status not recorded). Some clones in this sample may be carry-over from other donors' samples. Sequencing input: PBMCs. CDR3 protein: CASSLTPEDGTEAFF. In nucleotides, the CDR3 is TGTGCCAGCAGCCTAACCCCCGAGGATGGCACTGAAGCTTTCTTT.